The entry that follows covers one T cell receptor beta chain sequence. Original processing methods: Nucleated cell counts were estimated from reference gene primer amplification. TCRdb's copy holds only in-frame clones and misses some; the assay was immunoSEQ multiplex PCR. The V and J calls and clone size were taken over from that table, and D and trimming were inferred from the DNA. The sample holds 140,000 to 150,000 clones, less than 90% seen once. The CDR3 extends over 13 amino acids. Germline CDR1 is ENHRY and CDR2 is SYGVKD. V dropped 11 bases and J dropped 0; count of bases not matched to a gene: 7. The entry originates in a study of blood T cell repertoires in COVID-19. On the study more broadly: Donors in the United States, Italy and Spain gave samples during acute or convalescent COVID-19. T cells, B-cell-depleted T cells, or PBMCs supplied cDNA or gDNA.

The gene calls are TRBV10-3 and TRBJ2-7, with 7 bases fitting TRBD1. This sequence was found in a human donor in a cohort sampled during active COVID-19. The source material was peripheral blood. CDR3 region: CASDTGASYEQYF. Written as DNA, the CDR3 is TGTGCCTCGGATACAGGGGCCTCCTACGAGCAGTACTTC.